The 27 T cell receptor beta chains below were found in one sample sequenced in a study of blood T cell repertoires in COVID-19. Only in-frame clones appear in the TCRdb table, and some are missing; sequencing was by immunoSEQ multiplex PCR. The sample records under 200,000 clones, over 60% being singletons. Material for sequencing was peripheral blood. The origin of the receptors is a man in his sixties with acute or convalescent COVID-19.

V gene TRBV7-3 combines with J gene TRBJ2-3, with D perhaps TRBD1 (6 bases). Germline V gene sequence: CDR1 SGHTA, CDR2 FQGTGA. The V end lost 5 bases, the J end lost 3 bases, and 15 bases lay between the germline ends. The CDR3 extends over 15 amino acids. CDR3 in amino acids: CASSVLQGGTDTQYF. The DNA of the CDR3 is TGTGCCAGCAGCGTGTTACAGGGTGGAACAGATACGCAGTATTTT.

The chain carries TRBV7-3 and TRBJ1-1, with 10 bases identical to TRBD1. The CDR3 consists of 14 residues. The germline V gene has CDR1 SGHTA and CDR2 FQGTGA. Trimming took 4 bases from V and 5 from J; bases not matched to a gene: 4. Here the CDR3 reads CASSSPGQGTEAFF. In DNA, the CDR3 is TGTGCCAGCAGCTCCCCGGGACAGGGGACTGAAGCTTTCTTT.

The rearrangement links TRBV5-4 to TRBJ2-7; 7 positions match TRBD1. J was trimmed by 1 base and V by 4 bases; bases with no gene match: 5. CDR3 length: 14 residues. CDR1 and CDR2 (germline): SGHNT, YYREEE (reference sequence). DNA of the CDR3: TGTGCCAGCAGCCTAGACAGGGCATCCTACGAGCAGTACTTC. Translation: CASSLDRASYEQYF.

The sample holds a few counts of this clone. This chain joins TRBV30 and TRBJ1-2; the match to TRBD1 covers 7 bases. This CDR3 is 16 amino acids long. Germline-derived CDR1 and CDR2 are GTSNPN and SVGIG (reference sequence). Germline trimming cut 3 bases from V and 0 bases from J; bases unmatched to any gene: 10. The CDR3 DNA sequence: TGTGCCTGGAGCGCCGGGACAGCCACCACTAACTATGGCTACACCTTC. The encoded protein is CAWSAGTATTNYGYTF. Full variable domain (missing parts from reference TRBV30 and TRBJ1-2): SQTIHQWPATLVQPVGSPLSLECTVEGTSNPNLYWYRQAAGRGLQLLFYSVGIGQISSEVPQNLSASRPQDRQFILSSKKLLLSDSGFYLCAWSAGTATTNYGYTFGSGTRLTVV.

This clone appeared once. The chain's CDR3 is CASSPQGKLGYGYTF. The CDR3 bases are TGTGCCAGCAGTCCACAGGGTAAATTAGGATATGGCTACACCTTC. V gene TRBV27 combines with J gene TRBJ1-2; the D gene is possibly TRBD1 (6 bases). Germline V CDR1 and CDR2: MNHEY, SMNVEV (reference sequence). The CDR3 sequence is 15 residues long. V gave up 5 bases and J gave up 5 bases, with 18 bases separating them.

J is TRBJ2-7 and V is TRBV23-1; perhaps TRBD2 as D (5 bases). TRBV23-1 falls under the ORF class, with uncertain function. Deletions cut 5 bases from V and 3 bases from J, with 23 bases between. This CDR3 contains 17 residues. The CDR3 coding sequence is TGCGCCAGCAGTAAGAGGGCCGTTCCTTTCGGGGACTACGAGCAGTACTTC. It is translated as CASSKRAVPFGDYEQYF.

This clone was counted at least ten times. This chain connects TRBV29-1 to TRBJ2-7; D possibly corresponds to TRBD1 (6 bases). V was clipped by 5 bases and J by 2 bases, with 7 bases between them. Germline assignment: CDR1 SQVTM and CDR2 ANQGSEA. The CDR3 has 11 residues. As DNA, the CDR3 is TGCAGCGTTAGACAGGCCTACGAGCAGTACTTC. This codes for CSVRQAYEQYF.

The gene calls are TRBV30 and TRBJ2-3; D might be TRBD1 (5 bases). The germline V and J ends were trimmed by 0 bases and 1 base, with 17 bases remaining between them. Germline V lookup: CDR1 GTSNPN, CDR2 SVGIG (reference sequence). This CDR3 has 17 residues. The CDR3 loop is CAWSVSGWGRGTDTQYF. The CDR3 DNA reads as TGTGCCTGGAGTGTATCCGGCTGGGGCAGGGGCACAGATACGCAGTATTTT.

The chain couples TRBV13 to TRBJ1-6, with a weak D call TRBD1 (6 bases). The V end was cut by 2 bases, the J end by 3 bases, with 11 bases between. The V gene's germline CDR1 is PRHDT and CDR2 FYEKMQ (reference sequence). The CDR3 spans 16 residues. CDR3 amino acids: CASSLQGLIYNSPLHF. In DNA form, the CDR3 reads TGTGCCAGCAGCTTACAGGGGCTGATCTATAATTCACCCCTCCACTTT.

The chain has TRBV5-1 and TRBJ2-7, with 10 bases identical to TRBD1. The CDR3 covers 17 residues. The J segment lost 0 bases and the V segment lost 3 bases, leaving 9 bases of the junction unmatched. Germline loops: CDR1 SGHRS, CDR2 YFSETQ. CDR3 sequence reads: CASSSQTGGFNSYEQYF. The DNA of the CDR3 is TGCGCCAGCAGCTCCCAGACAGGGGGCTTTAACTCCTACGAGCAGTACTTC. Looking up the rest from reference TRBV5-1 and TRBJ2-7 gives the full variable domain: KAGVTQTPRYLIKTRGQQVTLSCSPISGHRSVSWYQQTPGQGLQFLFEYFSETQRNKGNFPGRFSGRQFSNSRSEMNVSTLELGDSALYLCASSSQTGGFNSYEQYFGPGTRLTVT.

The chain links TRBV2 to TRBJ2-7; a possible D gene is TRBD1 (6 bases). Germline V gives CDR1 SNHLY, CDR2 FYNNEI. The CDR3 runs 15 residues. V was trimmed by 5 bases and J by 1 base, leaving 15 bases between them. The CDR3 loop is CASSQKGDASYEQYF. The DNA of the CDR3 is TGTGCCAGCAGTCAGAAGGGGGACGCTTCCTACGAGCAGTACTTC.

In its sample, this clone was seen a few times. The CDR3 coding sequence is TGTGCCAGCAGCTTGGAAGTAGGGGCGAACACCGGGGAGCTGTTTTTT. Translated, it gives CASSLEVGANTGELFF. The rearrangement uses TRBV5-4 and TRBJ2-2; maybe TRBD1 (5 bases). This CDR3 is 16 amino acids long. Germline CDR1 is SGHNT and CDR2 is YYREEE (reference sequence). With 0 bases removed from V and 0 bases from J, the gap between germline ends came to 9 bases.

CDR3: CAIAGQGTHEQYF. CDR3 bases: TGTGCCATCGCTGGACAGGGGACCCACGAGCAGTACTTC. The chain is built from TRBV10-3 and TRBJ2-7, with 9 nucleotides matching TRBD1. Germline V lookup: CDR1 ENHRY, CDR2 SYGVKD. Trimming cost V 8 bases and J 5 bases; bases outside gene matches: 7. CDR3 length: 13 amino acids.

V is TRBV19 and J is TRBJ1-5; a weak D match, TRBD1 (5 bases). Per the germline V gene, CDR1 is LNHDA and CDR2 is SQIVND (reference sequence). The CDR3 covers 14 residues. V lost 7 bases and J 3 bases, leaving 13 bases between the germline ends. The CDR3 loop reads CASNPRVDNQPQHF. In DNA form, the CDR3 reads TGTGCCAGTAATCCCAGGGTAGACAATCAGCCCCAGCATTTT.

The CDR3 coding sequence is TGTGCCACCAGTGGAGGGGCGGGGGGCACAGATACGCAGTATTTT. Amino acid sequence: CATSGGAGGTDTQYF. The chain carries TRBV24-1 and TRBJ2-3, with TRBD2 identical over 7 bases. Trimming took 5 bases from V and 1 from J; bases not matched to a gene: 5. The CDR3 is 15 amino acids. The germline CDR1 and CDR2 sequences are KGHDR and SFDVKD.

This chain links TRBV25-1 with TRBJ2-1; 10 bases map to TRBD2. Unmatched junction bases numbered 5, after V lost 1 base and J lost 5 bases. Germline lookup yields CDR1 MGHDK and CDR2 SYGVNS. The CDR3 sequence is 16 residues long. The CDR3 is CASSELIAGGDNEQFF. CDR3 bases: TGTGCCAGCAGTGAATTAATAGCGGGGGGCGACAATGAGCAGTTCTTC.

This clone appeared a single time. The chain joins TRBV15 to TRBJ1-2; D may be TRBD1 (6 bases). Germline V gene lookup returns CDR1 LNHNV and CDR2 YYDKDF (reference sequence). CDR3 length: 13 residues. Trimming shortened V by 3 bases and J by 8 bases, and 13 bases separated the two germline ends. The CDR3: CATSSGQRGGYTF. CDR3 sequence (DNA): TGTGCCACCAGCAGCGGACAGCGGGGCGGCTACACCTTC. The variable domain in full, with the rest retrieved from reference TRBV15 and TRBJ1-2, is DAMVIQNPRYQVTQFGKPVTLSCSQTLNHNVMYWYQQKSSQAPKLLFHYYDKDFNNEADTPDNFQSRRPNTSFCFLDIRSPGLGDTAMYLCATSSGQRGGYTFGSGTRLTVV.

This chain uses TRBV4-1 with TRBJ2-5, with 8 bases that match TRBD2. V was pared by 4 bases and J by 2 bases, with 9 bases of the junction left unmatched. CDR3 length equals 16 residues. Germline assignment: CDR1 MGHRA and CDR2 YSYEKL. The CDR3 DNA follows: TGCGCCAGCAGCCCCCAGGTTAGCGGGGTTCAAGAGACCCAGTACTTC. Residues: CASSPQVSGVQETQYF.

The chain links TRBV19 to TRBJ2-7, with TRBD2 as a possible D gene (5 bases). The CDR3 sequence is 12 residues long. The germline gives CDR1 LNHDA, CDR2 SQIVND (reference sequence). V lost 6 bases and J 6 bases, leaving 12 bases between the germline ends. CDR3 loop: CASSRGEGEQYF. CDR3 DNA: TGTGCCAGTAGCCGAGGAGAGGGCGAGCAGTACTTC.

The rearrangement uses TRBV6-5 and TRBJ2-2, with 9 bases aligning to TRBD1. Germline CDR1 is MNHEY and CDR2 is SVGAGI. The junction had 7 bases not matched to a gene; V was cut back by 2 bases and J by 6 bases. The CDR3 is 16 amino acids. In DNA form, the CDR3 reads TGTGCCAGCAGTTACCGGACAGGGGCGGGAGCCGGGGAGCTGTTTTTT. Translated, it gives CASSYRTGAGAGELFF.

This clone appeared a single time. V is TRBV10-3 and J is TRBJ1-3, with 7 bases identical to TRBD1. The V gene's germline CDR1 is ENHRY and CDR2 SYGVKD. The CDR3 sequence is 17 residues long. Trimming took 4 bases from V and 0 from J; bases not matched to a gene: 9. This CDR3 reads CAISGRPGQHSGNTIYF. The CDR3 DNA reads TGTGCCATCAGTGGTCGTCCGGGACAGCACTCTGGAAACACCATATATTTT.

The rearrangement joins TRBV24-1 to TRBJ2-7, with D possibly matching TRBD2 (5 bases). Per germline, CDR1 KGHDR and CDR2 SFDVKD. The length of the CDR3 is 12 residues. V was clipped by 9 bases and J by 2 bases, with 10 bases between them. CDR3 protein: CATSTGTYEQYF. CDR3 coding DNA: TGTGCCACCTCAACGGGAACCTACGAGCAGTACTTC.

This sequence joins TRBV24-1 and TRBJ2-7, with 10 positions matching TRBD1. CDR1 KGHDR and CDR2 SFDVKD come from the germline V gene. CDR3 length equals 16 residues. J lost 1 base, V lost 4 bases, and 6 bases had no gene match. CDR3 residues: CATSDTTGGDSYEQYF. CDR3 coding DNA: TGTGCCACCAGTGACACGACAGGGGGCGATTCCTACGAGCAGTACTTC.

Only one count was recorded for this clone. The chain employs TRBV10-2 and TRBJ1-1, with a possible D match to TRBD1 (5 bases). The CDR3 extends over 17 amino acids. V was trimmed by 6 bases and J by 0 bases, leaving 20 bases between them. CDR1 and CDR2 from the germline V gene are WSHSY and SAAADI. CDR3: CASRPTERIFMNTEAFF. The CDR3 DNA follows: TGCGCCAGCAGACCGACAGAACGGATATTTATGAACACTGAAGCTTTCTTT.

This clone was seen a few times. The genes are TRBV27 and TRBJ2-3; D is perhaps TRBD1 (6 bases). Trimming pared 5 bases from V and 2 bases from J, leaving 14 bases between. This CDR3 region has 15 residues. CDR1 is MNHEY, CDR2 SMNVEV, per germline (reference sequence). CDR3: CASSPTGHNTDTQYF. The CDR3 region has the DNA TGTGCCAGCAGTCCCACGGGACACAACACAGATACGCAGTATTTT.

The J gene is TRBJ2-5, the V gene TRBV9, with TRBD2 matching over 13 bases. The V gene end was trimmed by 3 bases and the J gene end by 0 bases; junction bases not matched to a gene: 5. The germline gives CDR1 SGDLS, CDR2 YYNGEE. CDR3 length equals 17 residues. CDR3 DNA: TGTGCCAGCAGCGCGGAGACTAGCGGGGGGTACCAAGAGACCCAGTACTTC. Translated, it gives CASSAETSGGYQETQYF. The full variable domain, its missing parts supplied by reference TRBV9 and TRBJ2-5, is DSGVTQTPKHLITATGQRVTLRCSPRSGDLSVYWYQQSLDQGLQFLIQYYNGEERAKGNILERFSAQQFPDLHSELNLSSLELGDSALYFCASSAETSGGYQETQYFGPGTRLLVL.

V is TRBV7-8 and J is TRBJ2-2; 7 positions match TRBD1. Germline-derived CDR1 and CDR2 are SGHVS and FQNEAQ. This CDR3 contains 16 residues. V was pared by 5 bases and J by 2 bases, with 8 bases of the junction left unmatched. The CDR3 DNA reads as TGTGCCAGCAGCGGACAGGTTATACCTAACACCGGGGAGCTGTTTTTT. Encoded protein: CASSGQVIPNTGELFF.